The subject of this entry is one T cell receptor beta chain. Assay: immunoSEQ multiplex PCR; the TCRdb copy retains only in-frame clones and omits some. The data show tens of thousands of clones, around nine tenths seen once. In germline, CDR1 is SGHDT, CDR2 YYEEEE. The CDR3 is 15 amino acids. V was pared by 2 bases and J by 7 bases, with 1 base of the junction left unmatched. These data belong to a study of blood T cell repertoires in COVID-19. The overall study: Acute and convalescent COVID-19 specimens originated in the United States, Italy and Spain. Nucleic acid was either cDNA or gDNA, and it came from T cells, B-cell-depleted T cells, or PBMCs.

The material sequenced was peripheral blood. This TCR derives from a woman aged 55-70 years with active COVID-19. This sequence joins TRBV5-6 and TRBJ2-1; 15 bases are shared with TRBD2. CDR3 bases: TGTGCCAGCAGCTTCGGACTAGCGGGGGGGAATGAGCAGTTCTTC. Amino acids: CASSFGLAGGNEQFF.